Each of the 14 T cell receptor beta chains below was sequenced from the same sample in a study of OX40 agonist ivuxolimab in advanced cancers. Only in-frame clones appear in the TCRdb table, and some are missing; sequencing was by immunoSEQ multiplex PCR. The sample yields 45,000 to 55,000 clones, 84% seen once. The material sequenced was CD4+ or CD8+ T cells sorted from blood, taken in a trial of the OX40 agonist ivuxolimab. The source of these receptors is an adult with an advanced solid tumor such as melanoma, head and neck, liver or kidney cancer.

The chain carries TRBV6-6 and TRBJ2-6, with D tentatively TRBD2 (6 bases). Germline lookup yields CDR1 MNHNY and CDR2 SVGAGI (reference sequence). The CDR3 runs 16 residues. The ends were cut back, 4 bases at V and 2 bases at J, with 12 bases in the middle. The CDR3 loop reads CASSLRRVAGANVLTF. The CDR3 DNA reads as TGTGCCAGCAGTTTAAGGAGGGTAGCTGGGGCCAACGTCCTGACTTTC.

The chain links TRBV4-2 to TRBJ1-1; a possible D gene is TRBD1 (5 bases). The CDR3 extends over 14 amino acids. The V gene's germline CDR1 is LGHNA and CDR2 YNFKEQ. The V and J ends lost 8 bases and 3 bases respectively, with 16 bases between them. CDR3: CASSRGGEDTEAFF. The CDR3 DNA reads as TGTGCCAGCTCCCGGGGGGGGGAGGACACTGAAGCTTTCTTT.

CDR3 nucleotide sequence: TGTGCCAGCTCACCGCGGGTGTATGGCTACACCTTC. As protein: CASSPRVYGYTF. The chain carries TRBV18 and TRBJ1-2; D uncertain. Germline loops: CDR1 KGHSH, CDR2 LQKENI. V lost 3 bases, J lost 5 bases, and 7 bases lay in between. CDR3 length equals 12 residues.

This chain uses TRBV19 with TRBJ1-5; D gene unclear. Germline CDR1 LNHDA, CDR2 SQIVND (reference sequence). CDR3 length: 13 amino acids. V was shortened by 3 bases and J by 2 bases, with 5 bases between the two germline ends. The CDR3 protein is CASSISGNQPQHF. The CDR3 bases are TGTGCCAGTAGTATTTCTGGCAATCAGCCCCAGCATTTT.

This rearrangement joins TRBV7-8 to TRBJ1-4, with D unresolved. The V gene lost 5 bases and the J gene lost 2 bases, with 9 bases spanning the gap. CDR3 length: 14 residues. CDR1 and CDR2 (germline): SGHVS, FQNEAQ. The CDR3 spells CASSPARTNEKLFF. The CDR3, as DNA: TGTGCCAGCAGCCCAGCGAGGACTAATGAAAAACTGTTTTTT.

This chain links TRBV7-3 with TRBJ2-5; D is ambiguous. The germline gives CDR1 SGHTA, CDR2 FQGTGA. The V end lost 0 bases, the J end lost 5 bases, and 10 bases lay between the germline ends. The CDR3 sequence is 14 residues long. The CDR3 loop is CASSLTGTRETQYF. In DNA form, the CDR3 reads TGTGCCAGCAGCTTAACGGGAACGCGGGAGACCCAGTACTTC.

V and J are TRBV4-3 and TRBJ2-6; D ambiguous. The V gene's germline CDR1 is LGHNA and CDR2 YSLEER. V was clipped by 1 base and J by 0 bases, with 4 bases between them. This CDR3 contains 15 residues. CDR3 DNA sequence: TGCGCCAGCAGCCAAGTGTCCTCTGGGGCCAACGTCCTGACTTTC. It specifies CASSQVSSGANVLTF.

This clone was seen a single time. This rearrangement joins TRBV4-1 to TRBJ1-1; perhaps TRBD1 as D (5 bases). This CDR3 is built from 16 residues. The V and J ends lost 4 bases and 4 bases respectively, with 19 bases between them. Per the germline V gene, CDR1 is MGHRA and CDR2 is YSYEKL. The CDR3 bases are TGCGCCAGCAGCCCTCCCCGGAGATTGGGGACCACTGAAGCTTTCTTT. It encodes CASSPPRRLGTTEAFF.

This clone is a singleton in its sample. The chain combines TRBV6-5 with TRBJ2-1; 7 bases fit TRBD2. The V gene's germline CDR1 is MNHEY and CDR2 SVGAGI. The CDR3 spans 15 residues. V lost 5 bases to trimming and J lost 4 bases; unmatched junction nucleotides: 8. CDR3 loop: CASSTTGGHYNEQFF. CDR3 bases: TGTGCCAGCAGTACGACGGGAGGACATTACAATGAGCAGTTCTTC.

V gene TRBV19 combines with J gene TRBJ1-5; TRBD1 agrees at 7 bases. The CDR3 is 14 amino acids. Losses at the gene ends were 7 bases for V and 3 bases for J; bases not matched to a gene: 6. Germline V lookup: CDR1 LNHDA, CDR2 SQIVND (reference sequence). CDR3 loop: CASTTQGVNQPQHF. CDR3 bases: TGTGCCAGTACTACCCAGGGGGTCAATCAGCCCCAGCATTTT. The full variable domain, in which reference TRBV19 and TRBJ1-5 provide the parts outside the CDR3, is DGGITQSPKYLFRKEGQNVTLSCEQNLNHDAMYWYRQDPGQGLRLIYYSQIVNDFQKGDIAEGYSVSREKKESFPLTVTSAQKNPTAFYLCASTTQGVNQPQHFGDGTRLSIL.

CDR3 amino acids: CASSLGEVNEQFF. In nucleotides, the CDR3 is TGTGCCAGCAGCTTAGGAGAAGTCAATGAGCAGTTCTTC. This rearrangement joins TRBV7-9 to TRBJ2-1; D unclear. Trimming shortened V by 1 base and J by 6 bases, and 7 bases separated the two germline ends. Per germline, CDR1 SEHNR and CDR2 FQNEAQ (reference sequence). The CDR3 totals 13 residues. Full variable domain (remainder filled in from reference TRBV7-9 and TRBJ2-1): DTGVSQNPRHKITKRGQNVTFRCDPISEHNRLYWYRQTLGQGPEFLTYFQNEAQLEKSRLLSDRFSAERPKGSFSTLEIQRTEQGDSAMYLCASSLGEVNEQFFGPGTRLTVL.

This clone came up once. The V and J genes are TRBV28 and TRBJ2-1, with 8 bases identical to TRBD1. V lost 10 bases, J lost 6 bases, and 14 bases stayed unmatched. This CDR3 is 15 amino acids long. CDR1 is MDHEN and CDR2 is SYDVKM in the germline V gene. CDR3 loop: CAIVGTGPFANEQFF. The CDR3 bases are TGTGCCATCGTAGGGACAGGCCCTTTCGCCAATGAGCAGTTCTTC.

This sequence joins TRBV6-1 and TRBJ2-5, with TRBD1 matching over 9 bases. J lost 5 bases, V lost 2 bases, and 3 bases had no gene match. The germline CDR1 and CDR2 sequences are MNHNS and SASEGT. There are 14 residues in the CDR3. CDR3 loop: CASSERGTGETQYF. DNA of the CDR3: TGTGCCAGCAGTGAACGAGGGACAGGGGAGACCCAGTACTTC.

This clone has just a few counts. Other DNA sequences in the same sample also yield this CDR3. The chain uses TRBV7-9 and TRBJ1-1; the D is unclear. Germline V lookup: CDR1 SEHNR, CDR2 FQNEAQ (reference sequence). V lost 3 bases, J lost 4 bases, and 6 bases lay in between. This CDR3 is built from 12 residues. The CDR3 DNA reads as TGTGCCAGCAGCTTTGAGGGCACTGAAGCTTTCTTT. This gives the protein CASSFEGTEAFF.